A single TCR beta chain is shown here with its context. The data were obtained in a study of technical replicates of blood from a handful of donors. The CDR3 contains 14 residues. Losses at the gene ends were 4 bases for V and 5 bases for J; bases not matched to a gene: 7. CDR1 and CDR2 (germline): MNHEY, SMNVEV (reference sequence). TCRdb's copy holds only in-frame clones and misses some; the assay was immunoSEQ multiplex PCR. Of under 90,000 clones listed, 93% are singletons. The sequenced material came from T cells isolated from PBMCs. The chain uses TRBV27 and TRBJ2-7; TRBD1 aligns across 8 bases. This sequence was found in a human donor in good health. The CDR3 spells CASSSQDRVHEQYF. The CDR3 nucleotides read TGTGCCAGCAGTTCCCAGGACAGGGTGCACGAGCAGTACTTC.